This record covers a single TCR beta chain. The antigen remains undetermined. Clones were read by immunoSEQ multiplex PCR, and TCRdb kept only the in-frame ones, dropping some. Of 60,000 to 80,000 clones listed, roughly 90% are singletons. During the collection period, no donor immune events like infections were recorded. These data originate in a study of identifying expanded T cells in peripheral blood. Study-level findings and limits: Clone count variance between roughly 2-week samples rose with total template count. Over around two and four weeks, about 16 and 20 clones changed, versus around 1.3 between replicates.

The CDR3 length is 17 residues. Trimming cost V 0 bases and J 4 bases, with 18 bases left between them. In germline, CDR1 is ENHRY, CDR2 SYGVKD. The TCR sequence derives from a person aged 18 to 75 in good health. The gene calls are TRBV10-3 and TRBJ1-2; D may be TRBD1 (5 bases). Specimen: blood. The CDR3 loop is CAISESLGHGGSYGYTF. DNA for the CDR3: TGTGCCATCAGTGAGTCGTTGGGTCACGGGGGAAGCTATGGCTACACCTTC.